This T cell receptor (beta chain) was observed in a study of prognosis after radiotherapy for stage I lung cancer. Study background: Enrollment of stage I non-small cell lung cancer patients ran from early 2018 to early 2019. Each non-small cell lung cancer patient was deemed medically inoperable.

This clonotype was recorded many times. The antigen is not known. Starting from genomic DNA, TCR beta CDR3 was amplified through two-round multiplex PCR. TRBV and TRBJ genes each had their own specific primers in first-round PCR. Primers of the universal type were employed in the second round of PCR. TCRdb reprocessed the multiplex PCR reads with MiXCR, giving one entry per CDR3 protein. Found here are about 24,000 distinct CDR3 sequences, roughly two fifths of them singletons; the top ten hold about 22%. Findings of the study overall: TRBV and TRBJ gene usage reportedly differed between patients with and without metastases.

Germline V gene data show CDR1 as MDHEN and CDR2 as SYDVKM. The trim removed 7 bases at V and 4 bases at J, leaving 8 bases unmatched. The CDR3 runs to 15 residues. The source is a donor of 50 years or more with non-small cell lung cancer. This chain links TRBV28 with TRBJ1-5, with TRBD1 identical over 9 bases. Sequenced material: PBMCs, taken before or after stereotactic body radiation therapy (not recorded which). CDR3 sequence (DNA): TGTGCCAGCAAACTACAGGGGGCAGGGAATCAGCCCCAGCATTTT. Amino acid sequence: CASKLQGAGNQPQHF.